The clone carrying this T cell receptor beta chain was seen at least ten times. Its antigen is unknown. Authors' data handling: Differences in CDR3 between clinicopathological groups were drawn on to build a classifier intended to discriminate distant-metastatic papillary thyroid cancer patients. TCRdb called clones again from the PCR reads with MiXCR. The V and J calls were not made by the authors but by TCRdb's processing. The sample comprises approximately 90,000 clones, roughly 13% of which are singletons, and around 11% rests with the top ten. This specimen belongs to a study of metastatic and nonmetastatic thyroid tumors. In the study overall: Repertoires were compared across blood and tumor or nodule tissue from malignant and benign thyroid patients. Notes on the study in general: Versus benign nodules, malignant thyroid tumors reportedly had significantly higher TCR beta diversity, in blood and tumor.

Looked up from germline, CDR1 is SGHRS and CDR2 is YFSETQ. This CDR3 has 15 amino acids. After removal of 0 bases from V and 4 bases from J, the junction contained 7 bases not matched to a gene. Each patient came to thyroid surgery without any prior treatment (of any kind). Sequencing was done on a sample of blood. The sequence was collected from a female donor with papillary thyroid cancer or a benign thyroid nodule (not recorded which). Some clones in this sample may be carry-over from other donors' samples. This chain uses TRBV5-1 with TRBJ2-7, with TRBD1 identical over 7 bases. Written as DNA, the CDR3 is TGCGCCAGCAGCTTGGATGCAGGGGGTGAGTACGAGCAGTACTTC. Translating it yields CASSLDAGGEYEQYF. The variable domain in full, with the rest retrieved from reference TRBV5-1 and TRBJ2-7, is KAGVTQTPRYLIKTRGQQVTLSCSPISGHRSVSWYQQTPGQGLQFLFEYFSETQRNKGNFPGRFSGRQFSNSRSEMNVSTLELGDSALYLCASSLDAGGEYEQYFGPGTRLTVT.